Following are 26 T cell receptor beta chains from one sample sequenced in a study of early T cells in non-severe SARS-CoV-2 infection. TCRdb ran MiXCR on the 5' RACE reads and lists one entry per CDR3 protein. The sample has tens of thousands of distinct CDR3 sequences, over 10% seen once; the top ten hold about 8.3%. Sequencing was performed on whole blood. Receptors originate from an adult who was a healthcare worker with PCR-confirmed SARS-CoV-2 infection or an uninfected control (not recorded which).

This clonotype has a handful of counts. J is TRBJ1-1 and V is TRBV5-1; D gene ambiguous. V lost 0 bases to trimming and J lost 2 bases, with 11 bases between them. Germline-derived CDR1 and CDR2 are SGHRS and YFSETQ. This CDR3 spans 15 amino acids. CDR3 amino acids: CASSLADGTNTEAFF. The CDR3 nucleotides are TGCGCCAGCAGCTTGGCGGACGGTACTAACACTGAAGCTTTCTTT.

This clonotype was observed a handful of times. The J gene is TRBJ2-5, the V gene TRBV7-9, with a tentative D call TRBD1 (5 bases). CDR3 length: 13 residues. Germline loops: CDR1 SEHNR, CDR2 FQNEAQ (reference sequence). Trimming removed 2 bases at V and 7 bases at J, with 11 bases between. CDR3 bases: TGTGCCAGCAGCTTAAAGGGGATAGGGACCCAGTACTTC. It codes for CASSLKGIGTQYF.

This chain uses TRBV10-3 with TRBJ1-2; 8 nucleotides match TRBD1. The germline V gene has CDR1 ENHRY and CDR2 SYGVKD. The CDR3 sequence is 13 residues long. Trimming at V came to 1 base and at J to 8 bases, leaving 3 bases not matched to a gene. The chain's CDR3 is CAISEWQGAGYTF. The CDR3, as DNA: TGTGCCATCAGTGAGTGGCAGGGGGCAGGCTACACCTTC.

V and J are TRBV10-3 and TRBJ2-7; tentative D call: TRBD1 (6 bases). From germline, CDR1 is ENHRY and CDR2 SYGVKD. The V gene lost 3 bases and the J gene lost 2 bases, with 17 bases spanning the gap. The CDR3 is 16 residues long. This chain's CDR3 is CAISDAGATYAYEQYF. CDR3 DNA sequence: TGTGCCATCAGTGATGCAGGGGCTACCTACGCCTACGAGCAGTACTTC.

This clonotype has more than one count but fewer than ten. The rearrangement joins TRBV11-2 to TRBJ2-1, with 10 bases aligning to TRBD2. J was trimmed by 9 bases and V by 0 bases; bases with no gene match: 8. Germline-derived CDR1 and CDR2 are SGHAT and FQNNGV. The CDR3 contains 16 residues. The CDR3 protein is CASSLDIAGGRGEQFF. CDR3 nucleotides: TGTGCCAGCAGCTTAGATATAGCGGGAGGTCGAGGTGAGCAGTTCTTC.

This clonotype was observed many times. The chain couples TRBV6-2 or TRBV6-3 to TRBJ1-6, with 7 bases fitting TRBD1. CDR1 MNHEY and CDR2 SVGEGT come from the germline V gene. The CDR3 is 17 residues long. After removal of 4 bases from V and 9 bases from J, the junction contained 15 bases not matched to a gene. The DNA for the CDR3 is TGTGCCAGCAGTTTAAAACGCACCGGGACAGCGGGTTCACCCCTCCACTTT. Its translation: CASSLKRTGTAGSPLHF.

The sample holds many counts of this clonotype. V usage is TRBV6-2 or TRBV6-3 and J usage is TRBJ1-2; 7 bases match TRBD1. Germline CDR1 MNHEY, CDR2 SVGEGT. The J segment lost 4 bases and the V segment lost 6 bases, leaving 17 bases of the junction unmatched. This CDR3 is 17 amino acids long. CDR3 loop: CASSYGADLRDSYGYTF. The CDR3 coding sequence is TGTGCCAGCAGCTACGGGGCCGATCTCCGGGACAGCTATGGCTACACCTTC.

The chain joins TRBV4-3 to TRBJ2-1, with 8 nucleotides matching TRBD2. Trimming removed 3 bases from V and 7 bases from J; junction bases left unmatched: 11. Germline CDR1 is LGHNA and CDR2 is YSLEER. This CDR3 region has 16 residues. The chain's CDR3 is CASSHDSGGPFNEQFF. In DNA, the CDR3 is TGCGCCAGCAGCCATGACTCGGGAGGGCCGTTTAATGAGCAGTTCTTC.

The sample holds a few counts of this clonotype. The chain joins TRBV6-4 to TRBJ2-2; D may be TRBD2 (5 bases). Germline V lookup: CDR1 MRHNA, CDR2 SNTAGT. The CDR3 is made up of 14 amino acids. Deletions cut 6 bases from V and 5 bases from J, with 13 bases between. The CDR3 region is CASSHSGVTGELFF. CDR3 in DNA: TGTGCCAGCAGCCACAGCGGAGTAACCGGGGAGCTGTTTTTT.

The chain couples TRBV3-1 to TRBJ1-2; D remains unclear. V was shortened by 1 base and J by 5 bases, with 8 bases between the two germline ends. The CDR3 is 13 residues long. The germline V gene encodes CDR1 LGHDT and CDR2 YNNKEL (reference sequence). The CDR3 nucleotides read TGTGCCAGCAGCCAAGTTACTGCTTATGGCTACACCTTC. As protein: CASSQVTAYGYTF.

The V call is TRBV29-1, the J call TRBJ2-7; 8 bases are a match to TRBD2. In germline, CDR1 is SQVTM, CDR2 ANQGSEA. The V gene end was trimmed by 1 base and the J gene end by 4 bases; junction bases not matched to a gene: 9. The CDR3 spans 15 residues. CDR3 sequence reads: CSVEGGSGSIYEQYF. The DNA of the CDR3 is TGCAGCGTTGAAGGAGGCAGCGGGAGTATATACGAGCAGTACTTC.

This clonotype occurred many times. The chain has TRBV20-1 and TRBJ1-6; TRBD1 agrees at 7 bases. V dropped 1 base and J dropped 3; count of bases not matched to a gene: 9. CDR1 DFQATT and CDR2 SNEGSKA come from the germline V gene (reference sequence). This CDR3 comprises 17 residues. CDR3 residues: CSARALTGSVYNSPLHF. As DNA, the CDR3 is TGCAGTGCTAGAGCACTGACAGGGAGCGTCTATAATTCACCCCTCCACTTT.

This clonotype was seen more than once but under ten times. The CDR3 DNA sequence: TGTGCCAGCGAGGGGAACACTGAAGCTTTCTTT. This sequence encodes CASEGNTEAFF. The rearrangement joins TRBV6-5 to TRBJ1-1; D is uncertain. The CDR3 has 11 residues. From germline, CDR1 is MNHEY and CDR2 SVGAGI. Deletions cut 8 bases from V and 1 base from J, with 5 bases between.

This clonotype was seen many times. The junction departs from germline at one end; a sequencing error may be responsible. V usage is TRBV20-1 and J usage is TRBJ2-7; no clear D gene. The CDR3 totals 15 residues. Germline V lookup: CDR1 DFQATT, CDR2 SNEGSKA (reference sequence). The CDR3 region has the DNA TGCAGTGCTAGAGATGCCATGGTTACGATCTACGAGCAATACTTC. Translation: CSARDAMVTIYEQYF.

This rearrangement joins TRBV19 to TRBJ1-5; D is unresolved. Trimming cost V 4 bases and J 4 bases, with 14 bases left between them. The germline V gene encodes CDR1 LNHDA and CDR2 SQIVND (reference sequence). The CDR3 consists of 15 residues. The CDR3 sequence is CASSTTSRFNQPQHF. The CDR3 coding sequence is TGTGCCAGTAGTACCACCTCCAGGTTTAATCAGCCCCAGCATTTT. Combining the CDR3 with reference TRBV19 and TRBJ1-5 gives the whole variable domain DGGITQSPKYLFRKEGQNVTLSCEQNLNHDAMYWYRQDPGQGLRLIYYSQIVNDFQKGDIAEGYSVSREKKESFPLTVTSAQKNPTAFYLCASSTTSRFNQPQHFGDGTRLSIL.

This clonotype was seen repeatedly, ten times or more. The CDR3: CASSLWGARGNTIYF. The CDR3, as DNA: TGTGCCAGCAGTTTGTGGGGGGCGCGGGGAAACACCATATATTTT. The rearrangement uses TRBV12-3 or TRBV12-4 and TRBJ1-3; D might be TRBD1 (6 bases). Between the trimmed V and J ends, which lost 3 bases and 4 bases, there was a span of 13 bases. This CDR3 spans 15 amino acids.

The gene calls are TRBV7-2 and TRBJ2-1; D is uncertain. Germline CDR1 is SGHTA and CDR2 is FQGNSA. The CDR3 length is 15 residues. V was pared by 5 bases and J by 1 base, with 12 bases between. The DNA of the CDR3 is TGTGCCAGCAGCGCTCTTGTGGGATCCTACAATGAGCAGTTCTTC. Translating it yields CASSALVGSYNEQFF.

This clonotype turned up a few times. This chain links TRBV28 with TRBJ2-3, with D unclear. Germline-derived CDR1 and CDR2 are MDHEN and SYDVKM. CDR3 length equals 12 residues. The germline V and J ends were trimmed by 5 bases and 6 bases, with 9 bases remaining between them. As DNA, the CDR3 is TGTGCCAGCAGTACGACTGCCGATACGCAGTATTTT. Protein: CASSTTADTQYF.

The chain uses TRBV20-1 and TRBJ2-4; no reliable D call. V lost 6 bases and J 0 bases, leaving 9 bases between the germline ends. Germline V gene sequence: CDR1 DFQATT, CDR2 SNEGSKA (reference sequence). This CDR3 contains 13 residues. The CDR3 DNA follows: TGCAGTGCCAGCTATTCAGCCAAAAACATTCAGTACTTC. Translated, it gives CSASYSAKNIQYF.

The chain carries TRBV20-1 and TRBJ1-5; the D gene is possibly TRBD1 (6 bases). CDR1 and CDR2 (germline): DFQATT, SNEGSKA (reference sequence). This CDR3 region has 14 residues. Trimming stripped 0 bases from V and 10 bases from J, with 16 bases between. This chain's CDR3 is CSARDGAGESPQHF. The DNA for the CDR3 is TGCAGTGCTAGAGATGGGGCAGGGGAAAGCCCCCAGCATTTT.

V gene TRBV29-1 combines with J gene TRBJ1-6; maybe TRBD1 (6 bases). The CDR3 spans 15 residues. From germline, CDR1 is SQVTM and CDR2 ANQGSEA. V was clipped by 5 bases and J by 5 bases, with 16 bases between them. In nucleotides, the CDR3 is TGCAGCGTTTCCCTGGGACAACTCAATAATTCACCCCTCCACTTT. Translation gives CSVSLGQLNNSPLHF.

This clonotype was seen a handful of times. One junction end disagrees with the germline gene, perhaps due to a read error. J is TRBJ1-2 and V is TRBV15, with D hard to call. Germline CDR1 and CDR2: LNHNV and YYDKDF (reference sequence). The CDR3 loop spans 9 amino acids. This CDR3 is CATGVPHLF. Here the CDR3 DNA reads TGTGCCACCGGAGTCCCGCACCTCTTC.

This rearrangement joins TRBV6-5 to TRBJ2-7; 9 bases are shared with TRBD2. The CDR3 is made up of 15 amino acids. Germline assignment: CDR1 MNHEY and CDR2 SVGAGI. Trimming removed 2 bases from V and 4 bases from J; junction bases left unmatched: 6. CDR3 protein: CASSYDSGRKYEQYF. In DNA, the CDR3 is TGTGCCAGCAGTTACGATAGCGGGAGAAAATACGAGCAGTACTTC.

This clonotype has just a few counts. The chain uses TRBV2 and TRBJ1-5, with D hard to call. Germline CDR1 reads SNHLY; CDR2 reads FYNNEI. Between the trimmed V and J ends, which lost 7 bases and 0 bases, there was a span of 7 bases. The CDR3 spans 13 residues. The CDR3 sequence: CASNGDSNQPQHF. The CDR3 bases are TGTGCCAGCAATGGGGATAGCAATCAGCCCCAGCATTTT.

CDR3 coding DNA: TGTGCCAGCAGCTTAGGGGACTACGGTGAGCAGTTCTTC. Its translation: CASSLGDYGEQFF. The chain combines TRBV7-8 with TRBJ2-1; 7 nucleotides agree with TRBD2. Germline V gene lookup returns CDR1 SGHVS and CDR2 FQNEAQ. This CDR3 comprises 13 residues. V gave up 1 base and J gave up 9 bases; unmatched junction bases: 3.

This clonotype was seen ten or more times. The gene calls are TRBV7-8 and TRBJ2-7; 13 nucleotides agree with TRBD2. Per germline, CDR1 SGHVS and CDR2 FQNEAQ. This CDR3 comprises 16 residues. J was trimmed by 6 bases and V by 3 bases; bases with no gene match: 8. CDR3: CASSFQPGLAGVEQYF. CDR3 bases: TGTGCCAGCAGCTTTCAACCTGGACTAGCGGGAGTCGAGCAGTACTTC.